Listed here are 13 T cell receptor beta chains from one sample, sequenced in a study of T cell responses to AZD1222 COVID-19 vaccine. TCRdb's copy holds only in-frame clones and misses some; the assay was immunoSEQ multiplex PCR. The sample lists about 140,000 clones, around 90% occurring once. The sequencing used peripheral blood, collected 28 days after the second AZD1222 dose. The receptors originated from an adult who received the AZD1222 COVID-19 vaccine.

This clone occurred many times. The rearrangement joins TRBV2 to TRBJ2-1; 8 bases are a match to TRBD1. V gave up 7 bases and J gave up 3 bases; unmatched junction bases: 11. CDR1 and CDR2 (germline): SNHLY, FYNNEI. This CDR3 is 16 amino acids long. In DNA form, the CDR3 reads TGTGCCAGCACAGAGACAGGGGTAGGTCTCTACAATGAGCAGTTCTTC. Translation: CASTETGVGLYNEQFF.

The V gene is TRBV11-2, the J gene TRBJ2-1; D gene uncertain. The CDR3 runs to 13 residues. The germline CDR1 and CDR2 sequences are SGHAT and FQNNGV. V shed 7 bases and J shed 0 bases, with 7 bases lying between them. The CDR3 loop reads CASTRSSYNEQFF. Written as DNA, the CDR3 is TGTGCCAGCACCCGCAGCTCCTACAATGAGCAGTTCTTC.

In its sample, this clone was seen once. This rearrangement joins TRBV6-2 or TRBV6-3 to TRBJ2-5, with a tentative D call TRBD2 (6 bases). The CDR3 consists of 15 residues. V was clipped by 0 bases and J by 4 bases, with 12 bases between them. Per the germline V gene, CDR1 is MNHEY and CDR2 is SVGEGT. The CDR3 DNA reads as TGTGCCAGCAGTTACTCTTTGGGAGGAGTAGAGACCCAGTACTTC. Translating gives CASSYSLGGVETQYF.

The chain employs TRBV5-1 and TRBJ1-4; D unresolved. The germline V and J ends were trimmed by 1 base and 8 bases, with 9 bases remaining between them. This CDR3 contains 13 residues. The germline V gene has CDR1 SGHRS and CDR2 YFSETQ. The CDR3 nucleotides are TGCGCCAGCAGCTTGAATCCCGGGGAAAAACTGTTTTTT. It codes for CASSLNPGEKLFF.

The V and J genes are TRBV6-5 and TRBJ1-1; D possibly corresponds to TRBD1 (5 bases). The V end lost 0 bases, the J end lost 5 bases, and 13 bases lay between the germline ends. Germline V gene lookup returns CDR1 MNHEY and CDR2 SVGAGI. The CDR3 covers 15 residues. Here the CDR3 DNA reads TGTGCCAGCAGTTACTCGCGGCAGGGAGGGACTGAAGCTTTCTTT. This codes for CASSYSRQGGTEAFF.

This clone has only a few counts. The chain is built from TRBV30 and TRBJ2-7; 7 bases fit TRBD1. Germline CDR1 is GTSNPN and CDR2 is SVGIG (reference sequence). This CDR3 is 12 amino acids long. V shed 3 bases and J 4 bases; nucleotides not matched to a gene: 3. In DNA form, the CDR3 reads TGTGCCTGGAGCCCGACAGGGTACGAGCAGTACTTC. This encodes CAWSPTGYEQYF.

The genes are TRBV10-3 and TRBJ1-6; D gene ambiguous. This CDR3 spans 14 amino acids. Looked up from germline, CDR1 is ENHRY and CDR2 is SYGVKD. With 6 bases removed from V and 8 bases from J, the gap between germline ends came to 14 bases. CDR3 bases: TGTGCCATCAGGGACGTTGAGGCGGATTCACCCCTCCACTTT. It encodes CAIRDVEADSPLHF.

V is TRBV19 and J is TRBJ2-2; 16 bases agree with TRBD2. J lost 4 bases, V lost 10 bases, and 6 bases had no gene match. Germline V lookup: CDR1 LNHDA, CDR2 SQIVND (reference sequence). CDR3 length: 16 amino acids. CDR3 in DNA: TGTGCCACCCAGGGACTAGCGGGAGGGTCCACCGGGGAGCTGTTTTTT. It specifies CATQGLAGGSTGELFF.

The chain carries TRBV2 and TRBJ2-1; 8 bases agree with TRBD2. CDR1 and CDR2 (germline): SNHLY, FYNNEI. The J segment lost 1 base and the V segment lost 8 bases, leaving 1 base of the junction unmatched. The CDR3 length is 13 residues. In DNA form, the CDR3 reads TGTGCCAGCGCGGGGGGATCCTACAATGAGCAGTTCTTC. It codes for CASAGGSYNEQFF.

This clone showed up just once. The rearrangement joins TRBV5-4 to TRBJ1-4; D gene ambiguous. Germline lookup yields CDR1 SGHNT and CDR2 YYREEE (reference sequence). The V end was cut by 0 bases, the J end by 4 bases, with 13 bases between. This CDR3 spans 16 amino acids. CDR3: CASSLDLTPRNEKLFF. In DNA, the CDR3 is TGTGCCAGCAGCTTGGATCTAACCCCCCGTAATGAAAAACTGTTTTTT. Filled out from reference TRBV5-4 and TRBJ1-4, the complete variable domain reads ETGVTQSPTHLIKTRGQQVTLRCSSQSGHNTVSWYQQALGQGPQFIFQYYREEENGRGNFPPRFSGLQFPNYSSELNVNALELDDSALYLCASSLDLTPRNEKLFFGSGTQLSVL.

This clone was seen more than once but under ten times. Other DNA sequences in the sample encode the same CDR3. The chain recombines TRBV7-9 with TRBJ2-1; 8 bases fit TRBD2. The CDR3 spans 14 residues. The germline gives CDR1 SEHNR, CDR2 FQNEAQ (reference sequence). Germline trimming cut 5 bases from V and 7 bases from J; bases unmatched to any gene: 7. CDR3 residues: CASSGSGTGNEQFF. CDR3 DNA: TGTGCCAGCAGCGGTAGCGGGACGGGGAATGAGCAGTTCTTC.

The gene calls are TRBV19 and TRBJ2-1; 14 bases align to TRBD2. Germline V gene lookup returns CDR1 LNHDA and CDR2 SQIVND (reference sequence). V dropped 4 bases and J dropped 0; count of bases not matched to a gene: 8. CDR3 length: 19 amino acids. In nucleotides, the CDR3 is TGTGCCAGTAGTAGCGGACTAGCGGGGGGTATGAGCTCCTACAATGAGCAGTTCTTC. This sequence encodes CASSSGLAGGMSSYNEQFF.

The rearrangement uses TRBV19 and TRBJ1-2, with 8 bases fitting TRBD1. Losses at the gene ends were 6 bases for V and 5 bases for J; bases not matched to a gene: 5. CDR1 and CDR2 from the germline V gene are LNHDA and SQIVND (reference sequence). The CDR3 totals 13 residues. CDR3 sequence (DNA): TGTGCCAGTAGCTTGACAGGGGAATATGGCTACACCTTC. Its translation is CASSLTGEYGYTF.